The following is a TCR beta chain sequence with its context. The data were taken from a study of cytomegalovirus exposure and HLA in healthy donors. Trimming cost V 1 base and J 10 bases; bases outside gene matches: 7. Germline V gives CDR1 SGHRS, CDR2 YFSETQ. This CDR3 region has 14 residues. PCR was performed using 60 Vbeta and 13 Jbeta primers. Profiling relied on immunoSEQ multiplex PCR, and the TCRdb table lists in-frame clones only, not all of them. The data show about 130,000 clones, about 74% seen once. The material sequenced was PBMCs. The rearrangement links TRBV5-1 to TRBJ2-1; 8 nucleotides line up with TRBD2. This clonotype originated in a woman aged 45-65 years in good health and CMV-seropositive. CDR3 in amino acids: CASSLRGGVGEQFF. The CDR3 DNA follows: TGCGCCAGCAGCTTGCGGGGGGGCGTTGGGGAGCAGTTCTTC. The full variable domain, its missing parts supplied by reference TRBV5-1 and TRBJ2-1, is KAGVTQTPRYLIKTRGQQVTLSCSPISGHRSVSWYQQTPGQGLQFLFEYFSETQRNKGNFPGRFSGRQFSNSRSEMNVSTLELGDSALYLCASSLRGGVGEQFFGPGTRLTVL.